This T cell receptor beta chain was sequenced in a study of pediatric ulcerative colitis. Rectal tissue came from one to two pinch biopsies taken at colonoscopy. The sample holds one count of this clone. The data were produced by immunoSEQ multiplex PCR, yet TCRdb's version contains in-frame clones alone and is incomplete. The sample holds tens of thousands of clones, roughly 82% seen once. This CDR3 contains 14 residues. Germline V lookup: CDR1 MNHNS, CDR2 SASEGT. Trimming took off 8 bases at V and 0 bases at J, with 11 bases between the two ends. The rearrangement uses TRBV6-1 and TRBJ1-3, with D possibly TRBD1 on 5 matching bases. Sequencing used gut tissue. The TCR was taken from a boy between 10 and 17 years old with severe ulcerative colitis. This CDR3 reads CASVAGYSGNTIYF. DNA of the CDR3: TGTGCCAGCGTGGCAGGGTACTCTGGAAACACCATATATTTT.